The clone carrying this T cell receptor beta chain was observed a handful of times. Antigen specificity is unknown. The record originates from a study of identical twins. There are 15 residues in the CDR3. Germline CDR1 is DFQATT and CDR2 is SNEGSKA (reference sequence). V shed 3 bases and J shed 10 bases, with 22 bases lying between them. Study-wide findings and caveats: Insertion counts were lower in abundant cord blood beta clonotypes, a trend that memory repertoires did not show.

MiXCR, applied by TCRdb to the 5' RACE reads, yields one record per CDR3 protein. The table shows more than 400,000 distinct CDR3 sequences, with roughly 15% occurring only once. These same records also appear under a second study, on yellow fever vaccine responses in identical twins.

This chain links TRBV20-1 with TRBJ2-1, with a weak D call TRBD2 (5 bases). This TCR was recovered from a young woman in good health. The source material was CD4+ T cells sorted from blood. The CDR3 nucleotides read TGCAGTGCTAGTATAGTGAGCGGTCCGCTCGGCGAGCAGTTCTTC. This sequence encodes CSASIVSGPLGEQFF.